A selection of T cell receptor beta chains follows, all from one sample in a study of shared clonotypes between healthy human individuals. Some clones are missing from TCRdb's copy, which holds only in-frame ones; the method was immunoSEQ multiplex PCR. The table lists hundreds of thousands of clones, 95% to 98% of them singletons. The sample comprised naive CD4+ T cells sorted from blood. All receptors derive from a woman in her 30s in good health. Both conserved end residues are part of each CDR3. D genes are given only for firm matches. Expanded clones get a size class; other rows say once, few or many, or leave the size out.

TRBD2 | TRBJ2-5 | TRBV5-4 | - | TGTGCCAGCAGCTTTAAGGTGTTCGGGGGGGGCAGCCAAGAGACCCAGTACTTC | CASSFKVFGGGSQETQYF
TRBD2 | TRBJ2-1 | TRBV20-1 | - | TGCAGTGCTGGGACTAGCGATGAGCAGTTCTTC | CSAGTSDEQFF
TRBD1 | TRBJ2-2 | TRBV2 | - | TGTGCCAGCAGGGACAGGGGTGGGACCGGGGAGCTGTTTTTT | CASRDRGGTGELFF
TRBD1 | TRBJ1-5 | TRBV28 | - | TGTGCCAGCAGATCCGACAGGGTTGGCAATCAGCCCCAGCATTTT | CASRSDRVGNQPQHF
TRBD2 | TRBJ2-7 | TRBV5-1 | - | TGCGCCAGCAACCAACTAGCGGGAGCATCCTACGAGCAGTACTTC | CASNQLAGASYEQYF
- | TRBJ2-3 | TRBV19 | - | TGTGCCAGTAATCCTCGGGGGTCGTCAGATACGCAGTATTTT | CASNPRGSSDTQYF
- | TRBJ1-5 | TRBV28 | - | TGTGCCAGCAGTTTATGGAGGAGCAATCAGCCCCAGCATTTT | CASSLWRSNQPQHF
- | TRBJ2-5 | TRBV5-1 | - | TGCGCCAGCAGCTATGTCCGGGCCCAACAAGAGACCCAGTACTTC | CASSYVRAQQETQYF
- | TRBJ2-5 | TRBV5-1 | - | TGCGCCAGCAGCTTGGACCCAGACGCCGGGGCCCAGTACTTC | CASSLDPDAGAQYF
- | TRBJ2-5 | TRBV5-1 | - | TGCGCCAGCAGCCCAGGGGGGTTCCAAGAGACCCAGTACTTC | CASSPGGFQETQYF
- | TRBJ1-5 | TRBV5-6 | - | TGTGCCAGCAGCTATCAAGAGGGTCCGGAGCAGCCCCAGCATTTT | CASSYQEGPEQPQHF
- | TRBJ2-1 | TRBV28 | - | TGTGCCAGTTCGTACAATGAGCAGTTCTTC | CASSYNEQFF
TRBD2 | TRBJ2-3 | TRBV19 | - | TGTGCCAGTAGTATCTCCCGGAGTCGACTAGCGGGAACTGGGAGCACAGATACGCAGTATTTT | CASSISRSRLAGTGSTDTQYF
TRBD2 | TRBJ2-3 | TRBV4-2 | once | TGTGCCAGCAGCCAATTGGGGAGTAGTGGCGGGGGGGATACGCAGTATTTT | CASSQLGSSGGGDTQYF
TRBD1 | TRBJ2-7 | TRBV9 | - | TGTGCCAGCAGCGCCGGGACAGAGACGGGGGAGCAGTACTTC | CASSAGTETGEQYF
- | TRBJ2-1 | TRBV2 | once | TGTGCCAGCAGTGCTAGTTATGAGCAGTTCTTC | CASSASYEQFF
- | TRBJ2-1 | TRBV5-8 | - | TGTGCCAGCAGCTTTCACAATGAGCAGTTCTTC | CASSFHNEQFF
- | TRBJ2-2 | TRBV9 | - | TGTGCCAGCAGCGCAACAGCCTATTACACCGGGGAGCTGTTTTTT | CASSATAYYTGELFF